This TCR beta chain was sequenced during a study of T cells in Graves' hyperthyroidism and ophthalmopathy. Study outcomes and limitations: Ophthalmopathy was told apart from stable hyperthyroidism by a 13 V-J model. Clonotypes that were expanded in thyroid above 0.001 mostly appeared in blood too.

V was clipped by 6 bases and J by 4 bases; unmatched bases: 3. The CDR3 contains 14 residues. The V gene's germline CDR1 is MNHNS and CDR2 SASEGT. RNA transcripts gave rise to amplified TCR beta CDR3 regions. Carried out on the TCR CDR3, a first-round RT-PCR used the HTBI primer set. MiXCR, run by TCRdb on the multiplex PCR reads, gives a single entry per CDR3 protein. The repertoire has fewer than 600,000 distinct CDR3 sequences, 14% of them found once; the top ten carry about 15%. Regarding this clonotype: Its specificity is not known.

When ophthalmopathy did not progress within 18 months, Graves' hyperthyroidism was considered stable. These patients, aged 18 to 65, had recently diagnosed hyperthyroidism lasting under 2 months. The sample was blood. The chain employs TRBV6-1 and TRBJ2-5; 12 positions agree with TRBD2. The origin of this receptor is a woman aged 40 to 55 with Graves' hyperthyroidism. The CDR3 protein is CASRLTSGGETQYF. CDR3 DNA: TGTGCCAGCAGACTGACTAGCGGGGGAGAGACCCAGTACTTC.